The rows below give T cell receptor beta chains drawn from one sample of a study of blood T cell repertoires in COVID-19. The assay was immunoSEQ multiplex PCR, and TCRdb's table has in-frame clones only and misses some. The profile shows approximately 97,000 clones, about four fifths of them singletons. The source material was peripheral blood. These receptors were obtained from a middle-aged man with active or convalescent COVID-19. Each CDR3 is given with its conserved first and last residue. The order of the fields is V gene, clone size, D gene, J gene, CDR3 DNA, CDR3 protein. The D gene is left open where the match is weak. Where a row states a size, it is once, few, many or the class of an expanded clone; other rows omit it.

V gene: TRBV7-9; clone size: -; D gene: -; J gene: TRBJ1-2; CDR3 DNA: TGTGCCAGCAGCATAGCAGGGGTCTATGGCTACACCTTC; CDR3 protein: CASSIAGVYGYTF
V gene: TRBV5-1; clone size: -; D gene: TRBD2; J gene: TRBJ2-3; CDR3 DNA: TGCGCCAGCAGCTTGGCCATTGTAGCGGGGGGCTCACAGATAACGCAGTATTTT; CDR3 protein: CASSLAIVAGGSQITQYF
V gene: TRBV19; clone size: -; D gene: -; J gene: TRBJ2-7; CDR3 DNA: TGTGCCAGTAGTATAGCCCCCCGTTCGGAGCAGTACTTC; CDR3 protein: CASSIAPRSEQYF
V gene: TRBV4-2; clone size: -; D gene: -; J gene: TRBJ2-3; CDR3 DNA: TGTGCCAGCAGCCAAGGTTATGCAGATAGCACAGATACGCAGTATTTT; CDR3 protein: CASSQGYADSTDTQYF
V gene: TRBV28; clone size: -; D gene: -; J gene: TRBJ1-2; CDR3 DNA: TGTGCCAGCAGTTTAGAGCGGGCTAACTATGGCTACACCTTC; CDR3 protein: CASSLERANYGYTF
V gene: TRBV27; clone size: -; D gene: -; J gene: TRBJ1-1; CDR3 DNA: TGTGCCAGCAGTCCCCGGTTGAACACTGAAGCTTTCTTT; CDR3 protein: CASSPRLNTEAFF
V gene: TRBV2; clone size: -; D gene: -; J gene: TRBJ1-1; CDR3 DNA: TGTGCCAGCTCACAGGGCGAGAACACTGAAGCTTTCTTT; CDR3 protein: CASSQGENTEAFF
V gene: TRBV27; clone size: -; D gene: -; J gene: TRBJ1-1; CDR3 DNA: TGTGCCAGCAGTTCACCGGGACTGACTGAAGCTTTCTTT; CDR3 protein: CASSSPGLTEAFF
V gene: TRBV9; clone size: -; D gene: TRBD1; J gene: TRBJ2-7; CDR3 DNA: TGTGCCAGCAGCCCTAGGGACAGCCCCGGGGAGCAGTACTTC; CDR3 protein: CASSPRDSPGEQYF
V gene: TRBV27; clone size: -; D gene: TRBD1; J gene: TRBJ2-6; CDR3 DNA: TGTGCCAGCTCCTCCGGACAGGGGGCAGGCGGGGCCAACGTCCTGACTTTC; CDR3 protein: CASSSGQGAGGANVLTF
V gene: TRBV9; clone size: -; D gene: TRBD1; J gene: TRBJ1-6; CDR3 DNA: TGTGCCAGCAGCGTAGGGACAGGGCCTAATTCACCCCTCCACTTT; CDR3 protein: CASSVGTGPNSPLHF
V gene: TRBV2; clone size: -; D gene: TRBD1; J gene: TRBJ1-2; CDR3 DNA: TGTGCCAGAGGACAGGGGGACGGCTACACCTTC; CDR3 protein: CARGQGDGYTF
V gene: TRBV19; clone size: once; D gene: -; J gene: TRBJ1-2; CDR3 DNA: TGTGCCAGTAGTATAGTCGACAGTAACTATGGCTACACCTTC; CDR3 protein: CASSIVDSNYGYTF
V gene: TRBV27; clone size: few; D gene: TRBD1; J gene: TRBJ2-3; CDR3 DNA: TGTGCCAGCAGTTTTGGACAGGGGGCGAGAGATACGCAGTATTTT; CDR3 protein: CASSFGQGARDTQYF
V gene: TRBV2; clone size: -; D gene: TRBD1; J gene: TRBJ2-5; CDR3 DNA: TGTGCCAGCAGTGTAGGGACAGGGGGACGAGAGACCCAGTACTTC; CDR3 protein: CASSVGTGGRETQYF
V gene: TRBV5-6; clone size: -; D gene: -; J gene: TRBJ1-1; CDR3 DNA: TGTGCCAGCAGCTTGTGGCAAACAGCTAAGAACACTGAAGCTTTCTTT; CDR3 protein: CASSLWQTAKNTEAFF
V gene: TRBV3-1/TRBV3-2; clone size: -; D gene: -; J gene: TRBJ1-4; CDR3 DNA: TGTGCCAGCAGCGTACAGGGCGGAAAACTGTTTTTT; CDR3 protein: CASSVQGGKLFF
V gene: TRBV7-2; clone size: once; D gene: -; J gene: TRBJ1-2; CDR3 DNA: TGTGCCAGCAGCTTAGAGGGAGCGACGGGGGGCGCTTTCGGCTACACCTTC; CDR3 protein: CASSLEGATGGAFGYTF
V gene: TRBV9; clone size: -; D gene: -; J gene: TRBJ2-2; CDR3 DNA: TGTGCCAGCAGCGTAGACGGGGGGCACACCGGGGAGCTGTTTTTT; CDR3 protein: CASSVDGGHTGELFF
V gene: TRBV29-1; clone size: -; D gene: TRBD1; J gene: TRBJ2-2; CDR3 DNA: TGCAGCGTCGTGACAGGGACCTCCGGGGAGCTGTTTTTT; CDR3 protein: CSVVTGTSGELFF
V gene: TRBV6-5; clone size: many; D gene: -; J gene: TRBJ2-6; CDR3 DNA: TGTGCCAGCAGTTACTCGGAGGACTCTGGGGCCAACGTCCTGACTTTC; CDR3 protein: CASSYSEDSGANVLTF
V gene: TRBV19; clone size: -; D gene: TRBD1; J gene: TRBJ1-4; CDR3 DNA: TGTGCCAGTAGTTGGGGGACAGGGGACGAAAAACTGTTTTTT; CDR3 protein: CASSWGTGDEKLFF
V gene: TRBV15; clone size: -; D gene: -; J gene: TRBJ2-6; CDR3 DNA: TGTGCCACCAGCAACCCAGGGGTGGTGGTAGTAGGGGCCAACGTCCTGACTTTC; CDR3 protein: CATSNPGVVVVGANVLTF
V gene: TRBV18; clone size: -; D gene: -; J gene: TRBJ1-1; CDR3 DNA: TGTGCCAGCTCACCTTCCGGGGTAGAAGCTTTCTTT; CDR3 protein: CASSPSGVEAFF
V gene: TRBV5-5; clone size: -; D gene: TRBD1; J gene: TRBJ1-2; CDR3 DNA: TGTGCCAGCAGACAAACAGGGGGACCAGCCTATGGCTACACCTTC; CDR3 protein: CASRQTGGPAYGYTF
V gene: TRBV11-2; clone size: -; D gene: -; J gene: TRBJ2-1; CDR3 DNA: TGTGCCAGCAGCCCCAGGGTGAATGAGCAGTTCTTC; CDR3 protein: CASSPRVNEQFF
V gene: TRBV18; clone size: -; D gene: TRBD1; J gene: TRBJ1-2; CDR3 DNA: TGTGCCAGCTCAACGGACAGGACTAACTATGGCTACACCTTC; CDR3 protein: CASSTDRTNYGYTF
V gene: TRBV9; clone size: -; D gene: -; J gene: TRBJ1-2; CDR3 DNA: TGTGCCAGCACCCCCGCGGAGAACTATGGCTACACCTTC; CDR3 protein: CASTPAENYGYTF
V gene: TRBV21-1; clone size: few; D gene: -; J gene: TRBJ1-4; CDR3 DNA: TGTGCCAGCAGCAAAGCGCCGGGACAGTATGAAAAACTGTTTTTT; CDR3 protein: CASSKAPGQYEKLFF
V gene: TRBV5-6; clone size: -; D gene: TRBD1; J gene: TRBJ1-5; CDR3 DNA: TGTGCCAGCAGCTTGACAGGGGTACGTCAGCCCCAGCATTTT; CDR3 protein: CASSLTGVRQPQHF
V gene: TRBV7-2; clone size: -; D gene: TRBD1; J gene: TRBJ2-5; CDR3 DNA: TGTGCCAGCAACCAAGGCGGGACAGGGAGGGAGACCCAGTACTTC; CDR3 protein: CASNQGGTGRETQYF
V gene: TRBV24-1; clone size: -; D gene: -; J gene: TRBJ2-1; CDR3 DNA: TGTGCCACCAGTGATTCTGGGGCAGGGGTCAATGAGCAGTTCTTC; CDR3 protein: CATSDSGAGVNEQFF